This entry describes one TCR beta chain. V shed 7 bases, J shed 6 bases, and the junction held 8 bases outside the gene matches. The CDR3 sequence is 15 residues long. Germline CDR1 is LGHNA and CDR2 is YNFKEQ. These data are taken from a study of cytomegalovirus exposure and HLA in healthy donors. Some clones are missing from TCRdb's copy, which holds only in-frame ones; the method was immunoSEQ multiplex PCR. The sample holds 100,000 or so clones, 87% seen once. Sequences were obtained from PBMCs. This clonotype was sampled from a woman under 40 in good health and CMV-seronegative. The chain carries TRBV4-2 and TRBJ2-2, with TRBD2 identical over 10 bases. CDR3 region: CASTLLAGDPGELFF. The CDR3 nucleotides are TGTGCCAGCACCCTCCTAGCGGGGGACCCCGGGGAGCTGTTTTTT.